Each of the 15 T cell receptor beta chains below was sequenced from the same sample in a study of breast tumors, draining lymph nodes, adjacent tissues. TCRdb reprocessed the multiplex PCR reads via MiXCR and lists one record per CDR3 protein. The sample includes about 130,000 distinct CDR3 sequences, just under 20% of them seen just once. The lymph nodes were axillary draining lymph nodes from breast cancer patients. The sequenced material came from axillary lymph node tissue. These receptors were obtained from a female donor with breast cancer. Some clones in this sample may be carry-over from other donors' samples.

V and J are TRBV7-8 and TRBJ1-1, with a tentative D call TRBD1 (5 bases). V was pared by 1 base and J by 8 bases, with 11 bases between. The CDR3 contains 13 residues. From germline, CDR1 is SGHVS and CDR2 FQNEAQ. CDR3: CASSLGGGLEAFF. In DNA form, the CDR3 reads TGTGCCAGCAGCTTAGGGGGGGGATTGGAAGCTTTCTTT.

The sample holds many counts of this clonotype. This chain joins TRBV19 and TRBJ2-1; 13 positions match TRBD2. The CDR3 is 15 residues long. Germline CDR1 reads LNHDA; CDR2 reads SQIVND (reference sequence). With 6 bases clipped from V and 7 bases from J, the junction kept 6 bases outside the gene matches. CDR3 in DNA: TGTGCCAGTAGGACCGGACTAGCGGGAGTAAATGAGCAGTTCTTC. Translated: CASRTGLAGVNEQFF.

This clonotype occurred a few times. The genes are TRBV19 and TRBJ2-1; 9 bases fit TRBD2. Germline CDR1 and CDR2: LNHDA and SQIVND (reference sequence). The CDR3 is 17 residues long. V gave up 6 bases and J gave up 5 bases; unmatched junction bases: 14. CDR3 residues: CASSKLRPSGINNEQFF. CDR3 in DNA: TGTGCCAGTAGCAAGCTTAGACCTAGCGGGATCAACAATGAGCAGTTCTTC. Drawing the rest from reference TRBV19 and TRBJ2-1, the complete variable domain is DGGITQSPKYLFRKEGQNVTLSCEQNLNHDAMYWYRQDPGQGLRLIYYSQIVNDFQKGDIAEGYSVSREKKESFPLTVTSAQKNPTAFYLCASSKLRPSGINNEQFFGPGTRLTVL.

In regard to this clonotype: A much larger clone differs from this one at a single base, so this may be a read error. Since no conserved phenylalanine or tryptophan closes the CDR3, a read error is the likely cause. The chain links TRBV9 to TRBJ2-5; 11 bases fit TRBD1. V gave up 0 bases and J gave up 5 bases; unmatched junction bases: 9. CDR3 length: 17 amino acids. Looked up from germline, CDR1 is SGDLS and CDR2 is YYNGEE. The DNA for the CDR3 is TGTGCCAGCAGCGTAGGTTTCTTGGACAGGGGGCTGGAGACCCAGTACCTC. It specifies CASSVGFLDRGLETQYL.

This clonotype was recorded at least ten times. The chain uses TRBV19 and TRBJ2-5; tentatively, D is TRBD2 (6 bases). Trimming shortened V by 5 bases and J by 4 bases, and 20 bases separated the two germline ends. Germline CDR1 and CDR2: LNHDA and SQIVND (reference sequence). The CDR3 is 16 residues long. The CDR3 DNA is TGTGCCAGTAGTCGATTTCACGGGAGCAATCGAGAGACCCAGTACTTC. This codes for CASSRFHGSNRETQYF.

Ten or more counts support this clonotype. The CDR3 sequence: CASSPRLADQETQYF. DNA for the CDR3: TGTGCCAGCAGCCCACGATTGGCGGACCAAGAGACCCAGTACTTC. The chain recombines TRBV7-9 with TRBJ2-5; D not certain. Germline values: CDR1 SEHNR, CDR2 FQNEAQ (reference sequence). With 5 bases removed from V and 0 bases from J, the gap between germline ends came to 13 bases. The length of the CDR3 is 15 residues.

This clonotype was seen many times. The chain joins TRBV6-5 to TRBJ2-1; 9 bases are a match to TRBD1. V shed 6 bases and J 8 bases; nucleotides not matched to a gene: 14. CDR1 is MNHEY and CDR2 is SVGAGI in the germline V gene. CDR3 length: 16 residues. CDR3 DNA sequence: TGTGCCAGCAGAAAGGGGGGGGACAGGGTAGGCGATGAGCAGTTCTTC. Translating gives CASRKGGDRVGDEQFF.

Of note for this clonotype: It may be a read error: a sequence one base away is much more abundant. The rearrangement links TRBV5-4 to TRBJ2-5, with D perhaps matching TRBD1 or TRBD2 (5 bases each). The ends were cut back, 9 bases at V and 0 bases at J, with 21 bases in the middle. This CDR3 contains 16 residues. Germline lookup yields CDR1 SGHNT and CDR2 YYREEE (reference sequence). CDR3 DNA sequence: TGTGCCAACAGTTCGTCGTGGGGGTCCCACCAAGAGACCCAGTACTTC. This codes for CANSSSWGSHQETQYF.

The sample holds many counts of this clonotype. V and J are TRBV20-1 and TRBJ2-7; D is unclear. Germline V lookup: CDR1 DFQATT, CDR2 SNEGSKA (reference sequence). With 6 bases removed from V and 6 bases from J, the gap between germline ends came to 9 bases. This CDR3 contains 10 residues. The CDR3 DNA reads as TGCAGTGCCCTCGTAGTCGAGCAGTACTTC. As protein: CSALVVEQYF.

This clonotype was detected ten times or more. V is TRBV6-5 and J is TRBJ2-6, with TRBD1 matching over 7 bases. CDR3 length equals 18 residues. V trimming: 10 bases; J trimming: 0 bases; junction bases outside the gene matches: 15. Germline V gives CDR1 MNHEY, CDR2 SVGAGI. In nucleotides, the CDR3 is TGTGCCACCAACCCGAGGGGGCTCCGAATCTCTGGGGCCAACGTCCTGACTTTC. It codes for CATNPRGLRISGANVLTF.

This clonotype was seen just once. This could be a read error, since a much larger clone is one nucleotide away. The chain has TRBV29-1 and TRBJ1-2, with 8 bases that match TRBD1. Germline-derived CDR1 and CDR2 are SQVTM and ANQGSEA. This CDR3 has 13 amino acids. J lost 5 bases, V lost 2 bases, and 4 bases had no gene match. The CDR3 DNA sequence: TGCAGCGTTGAAAGGACAGGGATTTATGGCTACACCTTC. Protein: CSVERTGIYGYTF.

The DNA for the CDR3 is TGTGCCAGCAGCCCCGGGACTAGCGGGAGTACGGGGGATACCGGGGAGCTGTTTTTT. As protein: CASSPGTSGSTGDTGELFF. This chain uses TRBV3-1 with TRBJ2-2, with 14 bases aligning to TRBD2. The germline V gene has CDR1 LGHDT and CDR2 YNNKEL (reference sequence). The trim removed 4 bases at V and 5 bases at J, leaving 12 bases unmatched. The CDR3 covers 19 residues. Full variable domain (remainder filled in from reference TRBV3-1 and TRBJ2-2): DTAVSQTPKYLVTQMGNDKSIKCEQNLGHDTMYWYKQDSKKFLKIMFSYNNKELIINETVPNRFSPKSPDKAHLNLHINSLELGDSAVYFCASSPGTSGSTGDTGELFFGEGSRLTVL.

The table lists this clonotype with many counts. In DNA form, the CDR3 reads TGTGCCAGCAGTGCGAGAGAGACCCAGTACTTC. Amino acid sequence: CASSARETQYF. The chain is built from TRBV28 and TRBJ2-5; D unclear. CDR3 length equals 11 residues. Trimming left V 5 bases short and J 4 bases short, with 5 bases between. CDR1 MDHEN and CDR2 SYDVKM come from the germline V gene.

This clonotype was recorded many times. This chain connects TRBV2 to TRBJ1-5, with D hard to call. This CDR3 is 15 amino acids long. Trimming removed 4 bases at V and 0 bases at J, with 10 bases between. In germline, CDR1 is SNHLY, CDR2 FYNNEI. Written as DNA, the CDR3 is TGTGCCAGCAGTGCTCAGAGTTATAGCAATCAGCCCCAGCATTTT. This gives the protein CASSAQSYSNQPQHF.

This clonotype was counted many times. The chain joins TRBV6-5 to TRBJ2-7; 7 bases are a match to TRBD2. CDR1 MNHEY and CDR2 SVGAGI come from the germline V gene. V lost 2 bases to trimming and J lost 4 bases; unmatched junction nucleotides: 2. CDR3 length: 13 amino acids. DNA for the CDR3: TGTGCCAGCAGTTACGGCGGGAGTTACGAGCAGTACTTC. As protein: CASSYGGSYEQYF.